This T cell receptor (beta chain) appears in the sequencing data of a study of molecular identifiers for immune sequencing clone quantification. For the study at large: In replicates, RNA taken from roughly 20,000 or 100,000 naive CD8 cells was divided five ways, and four portions underwent sequencing.

A CD8+CD4-CCR7+CD45RA+ gate was used to sort naive CD8 T cells. Study-wide points: The study reportedly detected spiked Jurkat TCR RNA from one cell among approximately 1 million naive cells.

TCR libraries were built in bulk with a published protocol and specific TCR primers. TCRdb reprocessed the PCR reads with MiXCR, giving one entry per CDR3 protein. The sample records about 510,000 distinct CDR3 sequences, about 21% being singletons. This clonotype turned up a few times. Its antigen is as yet unknown. V lost 4 bases and J 2 bases, leaving 14 bases between the germline ends. The length of the CDR3 is 15 residues. Germline CDR1 MGHRA, CDR2 YSYEKL. The rearrangement uses TRBV4-1 and TRBJ1-1; D is ambiguous. Sequences were obtained from naive CD8+ T cells from blood, with Jurkat cell RNA spiked in. Documented subset: FACS-sorted CD8+CD4-CCR7+CD45RA+ naive T cells. The TCR comes from a human donor in good health. Some libraries in this study had Jurkat cell RNA spiked in. CDR3: CASSLNQGSNTEAFF. The CDR3 bases are TGCGCCAGCAGCCTCAATCAAGGCAGTAACACTGAAGCTTTCTTT.